The entry below describes one TCR beta chain. What it binds is unknown. Germline is not matched at one junction end, which may reflect a read error. Treatment: roughly 19 received Ad26.COV2.S at low or high dose, single or two shots; 5 received placebo; per-sample allocation not given. The samples were gathered on day 63 after the first injection of vaccine or placebo. Germline assignment: CDR1 WNHNN and CDR2 SYGVQD (reference sequence). This CDR3 is built from 14 residues. Only in-frame clones appear in the TCRdb table, and some are missing; sequencing was by immunoSEQ multiplex PCR. Of about 680,000 clones listed, roughly 90% are singletons. The source of the sample is a study of Ad26.COV2.S vaccination and SARS-CoV-2 variants. Study information: Participants got Ad26.COV2.S intramuscularly, once or twice 56 days apart. The study, taken as a whole, reports: Placebo recipients showed lower spike-specific TCR breadth than vaccinees. CD8+ and CD4+ T cells specific for spike reportedly responded with substantial breadth after vaccination. Placebo and vaccine recipients had non-spike TCR breadth that was similar.

The sequence was collected from a person between 18 and 59 years old who received the Ad26.COV2.S COVID-19 vaccine or a placebo. This material consisted of peripheral blood, taken in a trial of Ad26.COV2.S vaccine versus placebo. The chain joins TRBV10-1 to TRBJ2-7; D gene unclear. The chain's CDR3 is CASSERRFSCEQYF. Here the CDR3 DNA reads TGCGCCAGCAGTGAGCGACGGTTTTCCTGCGAGCAGTACTTC.